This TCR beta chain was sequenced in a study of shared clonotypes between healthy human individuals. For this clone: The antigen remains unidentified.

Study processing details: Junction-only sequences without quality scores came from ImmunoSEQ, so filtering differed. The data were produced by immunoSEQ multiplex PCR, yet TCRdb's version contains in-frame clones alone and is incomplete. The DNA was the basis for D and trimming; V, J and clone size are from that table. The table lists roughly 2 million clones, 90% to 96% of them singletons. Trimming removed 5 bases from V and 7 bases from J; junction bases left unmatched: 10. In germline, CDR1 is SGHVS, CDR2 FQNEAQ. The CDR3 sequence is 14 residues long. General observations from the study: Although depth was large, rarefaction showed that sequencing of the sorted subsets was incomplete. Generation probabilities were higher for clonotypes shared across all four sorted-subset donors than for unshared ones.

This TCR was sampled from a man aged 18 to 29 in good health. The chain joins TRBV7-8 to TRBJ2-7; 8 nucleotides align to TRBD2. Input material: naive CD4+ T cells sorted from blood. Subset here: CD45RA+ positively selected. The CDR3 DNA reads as TGTGCCAGCAGCGGGGGACTAGGAGCGGGGGAGCAGTACTTC. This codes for CASSGGLGAGEQYF.